This T cell receptor (beta chain) was profiled in a study of human T cells and chemical hapten exposure. The wider study: Weekly diphenylcyclopropenone doses were given to patients' scalps across the roughly 25-week study. Study outcomes and limitations: The count of PT1 expanded TCRs correlated positively with patch test score.

With regard to this clonotype: What it binds is unknown.

The V gene's germline CDR1 is LGHDT and CDR2 YNNKEL (reference sequence). V shed 6 bases, J shed 8 bases, and the junction held 7 bases outside the gene matches. The CDR3 has 14 amino acids. Indicated time point: pre-sensitization, week 0. The sample's treatment: therapeutic diphenylcyclopropenone sensitization with weekly scalp DPC. TCRdb ran MiXCR on the RACE reads and lists one entry per CDR3 protein. Of about 270,000 distinct CDR3 sequences in the sample, approximately 8% are singletons; the top ten hold 0.9% to 1.5%. The receptor's source is a man aged 18 to 30 with alopecia areata. Some clones in this sample may be carry-over from other donors' samples. This specimen was whole blood, taken in connection with sensitization to the hapten diphenylcyclopropenone (DPC). This chain uses TRBV3-1 with TRBJ2-2, with 9 bases lining up with TRBD1. The CDR3 coding sequence is TGTGCCAGCAGACAACAGGGGGCGCGAGGGGAGCTGTTTTTT. This codes for CASRQQGARGELFF.